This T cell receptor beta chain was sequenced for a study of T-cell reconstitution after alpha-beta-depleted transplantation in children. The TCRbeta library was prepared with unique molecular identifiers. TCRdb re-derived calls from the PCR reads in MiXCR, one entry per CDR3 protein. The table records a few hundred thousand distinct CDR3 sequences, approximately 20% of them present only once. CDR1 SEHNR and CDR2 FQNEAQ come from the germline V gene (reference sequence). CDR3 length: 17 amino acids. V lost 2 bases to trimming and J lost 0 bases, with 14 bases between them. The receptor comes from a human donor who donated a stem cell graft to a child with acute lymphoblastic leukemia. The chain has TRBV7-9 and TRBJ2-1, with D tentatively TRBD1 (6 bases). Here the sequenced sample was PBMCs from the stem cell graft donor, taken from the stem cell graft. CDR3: CASSLIRGQSSYNEQFF. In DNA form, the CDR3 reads TGTGCCAGCAGCTTAATTCGTGGACAGAGCTCCTACAATGAGCAGTTCTTC.